The TCR beta chain under discussion was sequenced for a study of control samples from healthy donors and cancer patients. Profiling relied on immunoSEQ multiplex PCR, and the TCRdb table lists in-frame clones only, not all of them. The sample has tens of thousands of clones, about four fifths seen once. Per germline, CDR1 SGDLS and CDR2 YYNGEE. This CDR3 spans 12 amino acids. Trimming cost V 0 bases and J 8 bases, with 5 bases left between them. The sequenced material came from PBMCs. This receptor was identified in a woman aged 55-70 years with lung cancer. The chain couples TRBV9 to TRBJ2-2; no definite D call. In DNA, the CDR3 is TGTGCCAGCAGCGTAGTACAGGGGGAGCTGTTTTTT. It specifies CASSVVQGELFF.